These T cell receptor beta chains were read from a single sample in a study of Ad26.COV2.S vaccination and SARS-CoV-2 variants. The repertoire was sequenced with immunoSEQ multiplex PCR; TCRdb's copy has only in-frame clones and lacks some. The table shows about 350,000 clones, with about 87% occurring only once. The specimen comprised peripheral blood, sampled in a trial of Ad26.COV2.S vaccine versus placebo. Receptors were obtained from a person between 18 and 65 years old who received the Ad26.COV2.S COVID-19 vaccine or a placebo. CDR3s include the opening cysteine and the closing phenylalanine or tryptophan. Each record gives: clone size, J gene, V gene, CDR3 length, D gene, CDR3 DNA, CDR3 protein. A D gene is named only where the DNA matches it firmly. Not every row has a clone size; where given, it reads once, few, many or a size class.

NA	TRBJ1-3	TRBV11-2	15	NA	TGTGCCAGCAGCTTCGGAGGGGGAACTGGAAACACCATATATTTT	CASSFGGGTGNTIYF
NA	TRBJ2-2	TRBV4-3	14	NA	TGCGCCAGCAGCCTAATATCGGGTACCGGGGAGCTGTTTTTT	CASSLISGTGELFF
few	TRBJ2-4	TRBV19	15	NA	TGTGCCAGTAGTGGGGTCACCTTTGCCAAAAACATTCAGTACTTC	CASSGVTFAKNIQYF
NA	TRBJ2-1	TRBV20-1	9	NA	TGCAGTGCTAGATTTGAGCAGTTCTTC	CSARFEQFF
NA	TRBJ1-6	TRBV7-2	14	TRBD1	TGTGCCAGCAGCTCCACAGGGGTAAATTCACCCCTCCACTTT	CASSSTGVNSPLHF
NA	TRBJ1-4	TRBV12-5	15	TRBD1	TGTGCTAGTGGTTTCCAGGGGGCAACTAATGAAAAACTGTTTTTT	CASGFQGATNEKLFF
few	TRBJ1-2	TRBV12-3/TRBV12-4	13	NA	TGTGCCAGCAGCCCGGACCGTAACTATGGCTACACCTTC	CASSPDRNYGYTF
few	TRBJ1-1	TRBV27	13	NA	TGTGCCAGCACCCGGATGGGGGTGTATGGAGCTTTCTTT	CASTRMGVYGAFF
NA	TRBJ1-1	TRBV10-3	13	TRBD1	TGTGCCACCTCCCGGGACAGGACGTCTGAAGCTTTCTTT	CATSRDRTSEAFF
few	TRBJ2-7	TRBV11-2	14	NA	TGTGCCAGCAGCTTAGGAGGTGGGGTTTACGAGCAGTACTTC	CASSLGGGVYEQYF
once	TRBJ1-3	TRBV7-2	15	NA	TGTGCCAGCAGCTTACTTGGTATCTCTGGAAACACCATATATTTT	CASSLLGISGNTIYF
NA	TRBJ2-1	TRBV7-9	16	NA	TGTGCCAGCAGATCACTCCAGACCGCCGCCCTTGGGGAGCAGTTCTTC	CASRSLQTAALGEQFF
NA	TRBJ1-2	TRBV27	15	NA	TGTGCCAGCAGTTTATCGGGCAGGGGACCCTATGGCTACACCTTC	CASSLSGRGPYGYTF
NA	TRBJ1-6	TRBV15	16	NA	TGTGCCACCAGCAGAGATCGGGCTCGGCCGTATTCACCCCTCCACTTT	CATSRDRARPYSPLHF
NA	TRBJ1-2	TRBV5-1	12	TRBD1	TGCGCCAGCAGCAAAGGACAGGGAGACTACACCTTC	CASSKGQGDYTF
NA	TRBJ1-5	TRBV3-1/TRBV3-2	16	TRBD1	TGTGCCAGCAGCCATACCGGACAGGGGGGCAATCAGCCCCAGCATTTT	CASSHTGQGGNQPQHF
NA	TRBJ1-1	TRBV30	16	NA	TGTGCCTGGAGTGTACTTTTGGGCCTTATGAACACTGAAGCTTTCTTT	CAWSVLLGLMNTEAFF
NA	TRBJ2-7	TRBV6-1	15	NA	TGTGCCAGCAGTGAAGGGGCCAGTAGCTCCTACGAGCAGTACTTC	CASSEGASSSYEQYF
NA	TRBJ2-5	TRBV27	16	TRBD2	TGTGCCAGCAGTCCCCGGACTAGCGGGCATCTGGAGACCCAGTACTTC	CASSPRTSGHLETQYF
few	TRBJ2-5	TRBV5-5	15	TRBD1	TGTGCCAGCAGCGACGGACAGGAATGGTCAAAGACCCAGTACTTC	CASSDGQEWSKTQYF
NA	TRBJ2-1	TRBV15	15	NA	TGTGCCACCAGCAGAGCAGGCAATTCATACAATGAGCAGTTCTTC	CATSRAGNSYNEQFF
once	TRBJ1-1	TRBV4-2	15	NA	TGTGCCAGCAGCCAAGACGTGGGCGGGAGGGCTGAAGCTTTCTTT	CASSQDVGGRAEAFF
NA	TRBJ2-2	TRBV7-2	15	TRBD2	TGTGCCAGCAGCTTTGGACTAGCGGGAATCGGGGAGCTGTTTTTT	CASSFGLAGIGELFF
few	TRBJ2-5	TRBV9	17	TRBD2	TGTGCCAGCAGCCCTGGACTAGCGGGAGGCTTAGTAGAGACCCAGTACTTC	CASSPGLAGGLVETQYF
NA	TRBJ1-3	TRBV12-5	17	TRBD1	TGTGCTAGTGGTTTGGTTGCAGGGGGAGTTACTGGAAACACCATATATTTT	CASGLVAGGVTGNTIYF
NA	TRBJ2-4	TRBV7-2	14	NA	TGTGCCAGCAGCTTAGACGGGGCCGGGAACATTCAGTACTTC	CASSLDGAGNIQYF
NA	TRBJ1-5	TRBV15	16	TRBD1	TGTGCCACCAGCACCCCGGCAGGACAGGGATCCCAGCCCCAGCATTTT	CATSTPAGQGSQPQHF
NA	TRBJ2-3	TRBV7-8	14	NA	TGTGCCAGCACACCGGAGGGGCTGGCAGATACGCAGTATTTT	CASTPEGLADTQYF
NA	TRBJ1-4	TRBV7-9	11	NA	TGTGCCAGCAGCTTTGACGAAAAACTGTTTTTT	CASSFDEKLFF
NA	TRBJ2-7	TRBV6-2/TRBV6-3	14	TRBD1	TGTGCCAGCAGTTCTTGGGACAGCGTTTACGAGCAGTACTTC	CASSSWDSVYEQYF
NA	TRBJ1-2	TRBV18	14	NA	TGTGCCAGCTCACCTTCCCGGGACAACTATGGCTACACCTTC	CASSPSRDNYGYTF
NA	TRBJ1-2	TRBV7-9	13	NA	TGTGCCAGCAGCTTAGGGACTTTCTATGGCTACACCTTC	CASSLGTFYGYTF
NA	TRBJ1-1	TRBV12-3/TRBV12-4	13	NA	TGTGCCAGCAGTATCCTTATGAACACTGAAGCTTTCTTT	CASSILMNTEAFF
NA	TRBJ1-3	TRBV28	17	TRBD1	TGTGCCAGCAGTTCTCTGGTAGGGACAGGGTTAGGAAACACCATATATTTT	CASSSLVGTGLGNTIYF
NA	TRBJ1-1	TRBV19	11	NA	TGTGCCAGTAGTCTCCTAGCTGAAGCTTTCTTT	CASSLLAEAFF
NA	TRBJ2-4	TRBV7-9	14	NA	TGTGCCAGCAGCTTAGATGGCCCGGAAAACATTCAGTACTTC	CASSLDGPENIQYF
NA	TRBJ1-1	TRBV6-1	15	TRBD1	TGTGCCAGCAGTGACCGGGACAGCCTGGGCACTGAAGCTTTCTTT	CASSDRDSLGTEAFF
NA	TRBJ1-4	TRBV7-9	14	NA	TGTGCCAGCAGCCTCCGGGACAACTTTGAAAAACTGTTTTTT	CASSLRDNFEKLFF
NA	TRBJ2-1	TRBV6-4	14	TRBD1	TGTGCCAGCAGTGACTCGACAGGGGGCAATGAGCAGTTCTTC	CASSDSTGGNEQFF
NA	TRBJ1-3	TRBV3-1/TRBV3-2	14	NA	TGTGCCAGCAGCCCTACAGCTGACGGAAACACCATATATTTT	CASSPTADGNTIYF
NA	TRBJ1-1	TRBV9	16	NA	TGTGCCAGTTCCCAGGGGACGCGACAGACAAACACTGAAGCTTTCTTT	CASSQGTRQTNTEAFF
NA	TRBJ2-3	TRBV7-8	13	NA	TGTGCCAGCAGGAGAGGGGGGCAGGATACGCAGTATTTT	CASRRGGQDTQYF
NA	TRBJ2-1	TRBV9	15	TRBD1	TGTGCCAGCAGCAACCGGGACAGGGGTTTCAATGAGCAGTTCTTC	CASSNRDRGFNEQFF
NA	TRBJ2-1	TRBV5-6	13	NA	TGTGCCAGCAGCCCCTGGGAGGTCTATGAGCAGTTCTTC	CASSPWEVYEQFF